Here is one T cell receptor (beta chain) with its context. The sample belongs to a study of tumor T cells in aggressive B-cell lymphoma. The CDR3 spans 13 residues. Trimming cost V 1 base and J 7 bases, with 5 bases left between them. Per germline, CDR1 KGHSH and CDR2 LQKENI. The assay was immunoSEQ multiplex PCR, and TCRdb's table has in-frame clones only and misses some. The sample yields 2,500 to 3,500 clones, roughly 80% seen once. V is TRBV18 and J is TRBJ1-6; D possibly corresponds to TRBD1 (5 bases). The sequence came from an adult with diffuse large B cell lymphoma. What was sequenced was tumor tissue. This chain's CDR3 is CASSPQGNSPLHF. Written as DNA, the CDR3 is TGTGCCAGCTCACCACAGGGGAATTCACCCCTCCACTTT.